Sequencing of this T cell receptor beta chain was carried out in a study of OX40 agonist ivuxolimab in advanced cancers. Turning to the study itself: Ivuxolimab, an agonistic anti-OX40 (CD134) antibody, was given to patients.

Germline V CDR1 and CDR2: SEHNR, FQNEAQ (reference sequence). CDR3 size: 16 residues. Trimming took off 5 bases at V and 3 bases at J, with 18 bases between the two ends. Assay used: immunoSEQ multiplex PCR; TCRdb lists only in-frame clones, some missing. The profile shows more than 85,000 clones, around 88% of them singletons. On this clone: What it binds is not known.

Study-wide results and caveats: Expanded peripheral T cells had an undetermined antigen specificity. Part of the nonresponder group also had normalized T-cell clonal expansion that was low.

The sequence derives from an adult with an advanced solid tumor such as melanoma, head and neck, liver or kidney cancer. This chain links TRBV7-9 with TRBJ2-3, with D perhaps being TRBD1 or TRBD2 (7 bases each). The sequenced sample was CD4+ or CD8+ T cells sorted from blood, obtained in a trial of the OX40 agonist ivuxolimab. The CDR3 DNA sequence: TGTGCCAGCAGCCAGGGGGGGCCCCAGGGGACAGATACGCAGTATTTT. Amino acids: CASSQGGPQGTDTQYF.